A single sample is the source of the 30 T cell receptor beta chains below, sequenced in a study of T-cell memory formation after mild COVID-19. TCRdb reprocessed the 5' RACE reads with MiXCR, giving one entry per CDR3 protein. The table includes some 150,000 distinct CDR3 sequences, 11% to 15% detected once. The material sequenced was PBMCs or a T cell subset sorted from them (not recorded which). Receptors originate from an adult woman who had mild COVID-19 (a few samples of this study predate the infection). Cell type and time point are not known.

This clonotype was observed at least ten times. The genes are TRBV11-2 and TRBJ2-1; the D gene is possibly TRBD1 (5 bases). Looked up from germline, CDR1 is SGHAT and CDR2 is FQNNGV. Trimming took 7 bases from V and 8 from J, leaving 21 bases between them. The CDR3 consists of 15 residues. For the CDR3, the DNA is TGTGCCAGCATCTCCGCCAGGGAATATGGGGATGAGCAGTTCTTC. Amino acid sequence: CASISAREYGDEQFF.

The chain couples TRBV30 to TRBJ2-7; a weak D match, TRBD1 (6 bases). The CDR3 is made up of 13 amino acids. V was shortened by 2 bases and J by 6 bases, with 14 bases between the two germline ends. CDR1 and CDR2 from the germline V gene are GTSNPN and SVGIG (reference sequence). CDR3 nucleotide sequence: TGTGCCTGGAGTACGTTAGGGGGATCCGAGCAGTACTTC. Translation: CAWSTLGGSEQYF.

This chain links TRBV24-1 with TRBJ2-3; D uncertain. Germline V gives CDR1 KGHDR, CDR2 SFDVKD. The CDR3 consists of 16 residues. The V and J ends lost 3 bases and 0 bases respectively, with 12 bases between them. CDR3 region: CATSDPLGDSTDTQYF. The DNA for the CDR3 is TGTGCCACCAGTGATCCCCTAGGCGATAGCACAGATACGCAGTATTTT.

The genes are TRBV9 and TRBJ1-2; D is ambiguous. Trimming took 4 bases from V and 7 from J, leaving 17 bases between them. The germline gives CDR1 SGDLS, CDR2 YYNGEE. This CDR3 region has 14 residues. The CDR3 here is CASSRTGNSGGYTF. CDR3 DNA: TGTGCCAGCAGCCGGACCGGGAACAGCGGTGGCTACACCTTC.

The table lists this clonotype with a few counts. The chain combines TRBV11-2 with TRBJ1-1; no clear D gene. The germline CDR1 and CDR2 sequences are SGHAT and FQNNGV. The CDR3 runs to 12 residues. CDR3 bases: TGTACACTCACAAACGAGGGATATGAAGCTTTCTTT. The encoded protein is CTLTNEGYEAFF.

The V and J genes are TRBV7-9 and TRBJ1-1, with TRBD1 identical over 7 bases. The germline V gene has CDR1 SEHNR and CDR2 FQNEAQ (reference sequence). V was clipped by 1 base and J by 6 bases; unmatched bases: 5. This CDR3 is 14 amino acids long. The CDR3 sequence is CASSLGNRGPEAFF. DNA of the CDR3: TGTGCCAGCAGCTTAGGCAACAGGGGCCCTGAAGCTTTCTTT.

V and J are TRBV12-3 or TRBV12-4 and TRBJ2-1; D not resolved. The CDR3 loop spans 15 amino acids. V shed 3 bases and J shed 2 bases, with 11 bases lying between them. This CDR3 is CASSFAGNPYNEQFF. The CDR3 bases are TGTGCCAGCAGTTTTGCAGGTAATCCCTACAATGAGCAGTTCTTC.

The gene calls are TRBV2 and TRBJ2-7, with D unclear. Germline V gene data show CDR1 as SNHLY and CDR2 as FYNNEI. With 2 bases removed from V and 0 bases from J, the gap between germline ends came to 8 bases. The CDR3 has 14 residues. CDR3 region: CASSERTSSYEQYF. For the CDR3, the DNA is TGTGCCAGCAGTGAACGGACGAGCTCCTACGAGCAGTACTTC.

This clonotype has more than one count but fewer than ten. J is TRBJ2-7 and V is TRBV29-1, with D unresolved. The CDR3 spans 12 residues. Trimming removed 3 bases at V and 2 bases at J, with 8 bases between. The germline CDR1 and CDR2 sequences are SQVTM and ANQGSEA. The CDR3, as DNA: TGCAGCGTTGATGAAGGGACCTACGAGCAGTACTTC. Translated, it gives CSVDEGTYEQYF.

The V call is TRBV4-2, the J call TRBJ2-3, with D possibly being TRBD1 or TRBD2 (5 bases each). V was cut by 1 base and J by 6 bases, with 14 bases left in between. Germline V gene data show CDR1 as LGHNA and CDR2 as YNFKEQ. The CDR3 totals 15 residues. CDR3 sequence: CASSQGDGAVDTQYF. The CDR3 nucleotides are TGTGCCAGCAGCCAAGGCGACGGGGCGGTTGATACGCAGTATTTT.

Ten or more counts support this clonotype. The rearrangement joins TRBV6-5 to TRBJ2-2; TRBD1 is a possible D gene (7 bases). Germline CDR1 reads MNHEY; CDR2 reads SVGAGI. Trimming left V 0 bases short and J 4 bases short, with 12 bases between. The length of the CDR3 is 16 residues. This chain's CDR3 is CASSYSRGAGTGELFF. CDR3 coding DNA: TGTGCCAGCAGTTACTCCAGGGGGGCCGGCACCGGGGAGCTGTTTTTT.

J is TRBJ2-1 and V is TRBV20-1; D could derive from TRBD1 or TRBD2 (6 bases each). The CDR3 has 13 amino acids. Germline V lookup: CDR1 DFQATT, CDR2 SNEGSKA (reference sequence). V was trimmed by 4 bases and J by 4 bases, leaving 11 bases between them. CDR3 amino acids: CSAKQGGYNEQFF. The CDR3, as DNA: TGCAGTGCTAAACAGGGAGGATACAATGAGCAGTTCTTC.

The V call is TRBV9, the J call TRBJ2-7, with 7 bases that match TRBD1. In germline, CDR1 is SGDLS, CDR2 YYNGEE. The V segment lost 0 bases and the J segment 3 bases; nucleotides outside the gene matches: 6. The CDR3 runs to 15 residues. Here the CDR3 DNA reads TGTGCCAGCAGCGTAGGGGGGACAGCCTTCTACGAGCAGTACTTC. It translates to CASSVGGTAFYEQYF.

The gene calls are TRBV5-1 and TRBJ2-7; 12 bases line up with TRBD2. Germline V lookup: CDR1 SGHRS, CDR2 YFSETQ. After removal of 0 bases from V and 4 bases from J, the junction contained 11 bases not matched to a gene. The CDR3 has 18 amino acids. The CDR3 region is CASSLESPSGGALYEQYF. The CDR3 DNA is TGCGCCAGCAGCTTGGAATCGCCTAGCGGGGGGGCCTTATACGAGCAGTACTTC.

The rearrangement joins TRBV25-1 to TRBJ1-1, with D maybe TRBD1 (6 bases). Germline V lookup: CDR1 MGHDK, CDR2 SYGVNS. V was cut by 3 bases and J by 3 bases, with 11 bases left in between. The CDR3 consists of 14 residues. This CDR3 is CASSDQQGYTEAFF. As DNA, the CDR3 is TGTGCCAGCAGTGACCAACAGGGTTACACTGAAGCTTTCTTT.

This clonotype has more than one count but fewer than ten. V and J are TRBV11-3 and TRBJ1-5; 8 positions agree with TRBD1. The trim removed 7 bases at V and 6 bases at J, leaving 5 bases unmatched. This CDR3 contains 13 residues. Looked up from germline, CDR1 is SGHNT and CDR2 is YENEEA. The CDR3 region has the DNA TGTGCCAGCATGGGACAGGACCTTCAGCCCCAGCATTTT. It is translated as CASMGQDLQPQHF.

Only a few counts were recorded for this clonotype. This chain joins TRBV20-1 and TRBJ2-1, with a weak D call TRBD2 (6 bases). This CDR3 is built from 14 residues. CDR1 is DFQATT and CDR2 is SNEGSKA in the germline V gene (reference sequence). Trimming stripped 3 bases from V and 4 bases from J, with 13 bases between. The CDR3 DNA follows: TGCAGTGCTAGGACCGGGAGCCTTTACAATGAGCAGTTCTTC. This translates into CSARTGSLYNEQFF.

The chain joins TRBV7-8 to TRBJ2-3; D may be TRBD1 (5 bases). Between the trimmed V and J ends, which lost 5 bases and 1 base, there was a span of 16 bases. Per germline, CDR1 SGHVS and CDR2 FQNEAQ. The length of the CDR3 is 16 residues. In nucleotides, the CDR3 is TGTGCCAGCAGCGTTACAGGTGGCGCGGGCACAGATACGCAGTATTTT. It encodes CASSVTGGAGTDTQYF.

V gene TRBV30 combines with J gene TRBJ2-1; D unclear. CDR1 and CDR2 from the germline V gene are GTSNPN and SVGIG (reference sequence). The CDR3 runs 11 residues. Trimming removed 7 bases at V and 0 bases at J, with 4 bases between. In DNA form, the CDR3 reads TGTGCCTTTTTCTCCTACAATGAGCAGTTCTTC. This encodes CAFFSYNEQFF.

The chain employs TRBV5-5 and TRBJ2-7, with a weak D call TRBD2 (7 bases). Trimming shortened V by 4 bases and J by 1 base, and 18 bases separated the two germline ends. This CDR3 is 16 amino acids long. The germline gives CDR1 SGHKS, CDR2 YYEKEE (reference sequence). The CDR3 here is CASSLRGGQLSYEQYF. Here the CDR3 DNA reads TGTGCCAGCAGCCTAAGGGGGGGCCAGCTTTCCTACGAGCAGTACTTC.

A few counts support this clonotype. The CDR3 DNA is TGTGCCAGTAAAGAATATAACACTGAAGCTTTCTTT. Residues: CASKEYNTEAFF. The rearrangement joins TRBV19 to TRBJ1-1; no definite D call. This CDR3 comprises 12 residues. CDR1 LNHDA and CDR2 SQIVND come from the germline V gene (reference sequence). With 7 bases removed from V and 2 bases from J, the gap between germline ends came to 8 bases.

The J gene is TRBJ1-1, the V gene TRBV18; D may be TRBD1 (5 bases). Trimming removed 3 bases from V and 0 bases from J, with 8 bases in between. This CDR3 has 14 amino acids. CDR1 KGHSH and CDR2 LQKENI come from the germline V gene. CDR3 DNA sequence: TGTGCCAGCTCACCCGGGGACGTGAACACTGAAGCTTTCTTT. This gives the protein CASSPGDVNTEAFF.

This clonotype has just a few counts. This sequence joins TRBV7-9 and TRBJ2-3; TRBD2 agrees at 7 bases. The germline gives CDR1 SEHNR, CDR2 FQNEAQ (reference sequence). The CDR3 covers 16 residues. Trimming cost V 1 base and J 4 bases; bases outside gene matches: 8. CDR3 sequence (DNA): TGTGCCAGCAGCTTAGAAGGAGCGGGAAGGCCAGATACGCAGTATTTT. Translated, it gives CASSLEGAGRPDTQYF.

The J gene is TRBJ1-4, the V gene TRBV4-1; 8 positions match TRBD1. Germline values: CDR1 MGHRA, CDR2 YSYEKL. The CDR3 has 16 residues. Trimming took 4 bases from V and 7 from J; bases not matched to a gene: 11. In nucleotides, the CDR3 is TGCGCCAGCAGCCCACCAGACAGGGGCGGTGGTGAAAAACTGTTTTTT. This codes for CASSPPDRGGGEKLFF.

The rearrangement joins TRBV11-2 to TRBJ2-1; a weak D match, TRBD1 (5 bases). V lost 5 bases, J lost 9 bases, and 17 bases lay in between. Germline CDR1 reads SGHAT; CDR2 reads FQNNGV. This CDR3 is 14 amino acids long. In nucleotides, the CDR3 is TGTGCCAGCAGCGCTAGGGGTGGAGATTTTGAGCAGTTCTTC. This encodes CASSARGGDFEQFF.

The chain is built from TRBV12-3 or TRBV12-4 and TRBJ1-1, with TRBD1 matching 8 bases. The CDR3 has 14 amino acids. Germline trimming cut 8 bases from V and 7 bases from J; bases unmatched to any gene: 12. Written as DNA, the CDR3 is TGTGCCAGCTCTAAAGGGGGGACAGGCCTTGAAGCTTTCTTT. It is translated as CASSKGGTGLEAFF.

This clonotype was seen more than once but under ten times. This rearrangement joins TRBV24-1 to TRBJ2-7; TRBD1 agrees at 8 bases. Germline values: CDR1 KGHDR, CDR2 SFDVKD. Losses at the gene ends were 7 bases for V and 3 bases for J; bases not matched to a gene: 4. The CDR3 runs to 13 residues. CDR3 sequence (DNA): TGTGCCACCAGGTCAGGACAGGGCTACGAGCAGTACTTC. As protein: CATRSGQGYEQYF.

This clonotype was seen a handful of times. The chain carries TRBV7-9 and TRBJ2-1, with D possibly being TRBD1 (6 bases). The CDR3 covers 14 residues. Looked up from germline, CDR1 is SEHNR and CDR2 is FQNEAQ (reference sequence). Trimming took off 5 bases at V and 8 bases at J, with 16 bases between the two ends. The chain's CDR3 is CASSIRQVLDEQFF. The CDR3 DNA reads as TGTGCCAGCAGCATTAGACAGGTACTAGATGAGCAGTTCTTC.

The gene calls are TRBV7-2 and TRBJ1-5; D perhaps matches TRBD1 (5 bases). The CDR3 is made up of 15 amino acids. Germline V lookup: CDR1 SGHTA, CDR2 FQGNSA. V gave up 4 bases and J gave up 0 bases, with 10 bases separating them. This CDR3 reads CASSSGPYSNQPQHF. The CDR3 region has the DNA TGTGCCAGCAGCTCGGGACCCTATAGCAATCAGCCCCAGCATTTT.

The CDR3 sequence: CSARGLREVSNYGYTF. The CDR3 nucleotides read TGCAGTGCTCGCGGACTCAGGGAAGTGTCCAACTATGGCTACACCTTC. The chain recombines TRBV20-1 with TRBJ1-2; tentative D call: TRBD1 (5 bases). Looked up from germline, CDR1 is DFQATT and CDR2 is SNEGSKA (reference sequence). V shed 5 bases and J shed 2 bases, with 21 bases lying between them. The CDR3 is 16 residues long.